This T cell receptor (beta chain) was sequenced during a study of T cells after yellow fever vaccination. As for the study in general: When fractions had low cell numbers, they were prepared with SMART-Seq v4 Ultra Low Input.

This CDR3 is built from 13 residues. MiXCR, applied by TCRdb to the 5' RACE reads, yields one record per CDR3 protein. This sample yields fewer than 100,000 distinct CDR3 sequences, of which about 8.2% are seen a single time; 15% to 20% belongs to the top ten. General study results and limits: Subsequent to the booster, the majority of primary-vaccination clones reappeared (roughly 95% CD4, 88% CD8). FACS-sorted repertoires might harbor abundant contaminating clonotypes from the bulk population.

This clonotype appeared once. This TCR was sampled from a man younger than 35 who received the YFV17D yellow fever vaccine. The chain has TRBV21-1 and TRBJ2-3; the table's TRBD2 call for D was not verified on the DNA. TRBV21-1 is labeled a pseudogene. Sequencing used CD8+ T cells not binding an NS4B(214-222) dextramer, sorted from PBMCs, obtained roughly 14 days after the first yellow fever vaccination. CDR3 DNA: TGTGCCAGCAGCAAAGTTGGAGGTAATACGCAGTATTTT. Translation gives CASSKVGGNTQYF.